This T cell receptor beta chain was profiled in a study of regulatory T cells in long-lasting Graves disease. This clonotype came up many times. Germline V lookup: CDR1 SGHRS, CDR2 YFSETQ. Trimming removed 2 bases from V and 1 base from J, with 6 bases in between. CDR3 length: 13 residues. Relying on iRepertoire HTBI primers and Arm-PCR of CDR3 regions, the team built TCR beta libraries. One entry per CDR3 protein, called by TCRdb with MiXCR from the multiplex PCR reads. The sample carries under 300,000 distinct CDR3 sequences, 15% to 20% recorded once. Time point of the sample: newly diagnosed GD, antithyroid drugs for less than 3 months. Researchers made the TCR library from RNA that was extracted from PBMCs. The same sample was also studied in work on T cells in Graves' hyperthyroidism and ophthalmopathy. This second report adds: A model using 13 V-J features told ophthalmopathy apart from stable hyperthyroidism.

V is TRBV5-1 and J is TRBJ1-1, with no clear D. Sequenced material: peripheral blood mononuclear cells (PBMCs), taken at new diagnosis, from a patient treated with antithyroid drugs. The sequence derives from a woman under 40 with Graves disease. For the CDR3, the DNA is TGCGCCAGCAGCTTTAATGAGAACACTGAAGCTTTCTTT. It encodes CASSFNENTEAFF.